This is a list of T cell receptor beta chains from one sample in a study of cytomegalovirus exposure and HLA in healthy donors. Clones were read by immunoSEQ multiplex PCR, and TCRdb kept only the in-frame ones, dropping some. The table lists over 60,000 clones, approximately 75% of them singletons. Material: PBMCs. Receptor source: a woman aged 25 to 45 in good health and CMV-seronegative. The CDR3 runs from the conserved cysteine through the conserved F or W. A D gene is named only where the DNA matches it firmly. Rows may omit the clone size; those that give it use once, few, many or a size class.

j_call	clone_size	d_call	v_call	cdr3_aa	cdr3_nt
TRBJ1-3	once	TRBD1	TRBV10-2	CASSPGDRGNSGNTIYF	TGCGCCAGCAGTCCAGGAGACAGGGGCAACTCTGGAAACACCATATATTTT
TRBJ2-1	.	TRBD2	TRBV11-3	CASSSLGGGGGLINEQFF	TGTGCCAGCAGCTCCCTAGGTGGCGGGGGGGGTTTAATCAATGAGCAGTTCTTC
TRBJ2-3	.	.	TRBV20-1	CGADYTDTQYF	TGCGGTGCAGACTACACAGATACGCAGTATTTT
TRBJ1-2	.	TRBD1	TRBV5-4	CASRIAGGSYGYTF	TGTGCCAGCAGGATTGCAGGGGGCTCCTATGGCTACACCTTC
TRBJ1-4	few	.	TRBV30	CAWSPDSGGTNEKLFF	TGTGCCTGGAGTCCGGACAGTGGAGGAACTAATGAAAAACTGTTTTTT
TRBJ2-5	.	.	TRBV10-3	CAISGDNQETQYF	TGTGCCATCAGTGGGGACAATCAAGAGACCCAGTACTTC
TRBJ1-5	.	TRBD1	TRBV29-1	CSVVETGGNQPQHF	TGCAGCGTTGTCGAGACAGGGGGGAATCAGCCCCAGCATTTT
TRBJ2-1	.	.	TRBV19	CASSIGTRSSNEQFF	TGTGCCAGTAGTATAGGTACCAGATCTTCCAATGAGCAGTTCTTC
TRBJ2-1	.	TRBD2	TRBV7-3	CASSFKREGLSAQFF	TGTGCCAGCAGCTTCAAGCGGGAGGGCCTTAGTGCGCAGTTCTTC
TRBJ2-2	few	TRBD1	TRBV6-1	CASSALSQGAQRGAVF	TGTGCCAGCAGTGCTCTGTCCCAGGGGGCGCAGAGGGGAGCTGTTTTT
TRBJ1-2	few	TRBD1	TRBV30	CAWTHRGQLGYTF	TGTGCCTGGACCCACAGGGGGCAACTTGGCTACACCTTC
TRBJ2-3	.	.	TRBV27	CASTGTDTQYF	TGTGCCAGCACGGGGACAGATACGCAGTATTTT
TRBJ1-3	.	.	TRBV30	CAWRYQGSGNTIYF	TGTGCCTGGAGATATCAGGGGTCTGGAAACACCATATATTTT
TRBJ2-5	few	.	TRBV19	CASSPRGGQETQYF	TGTGCCAGTAGTCCAAGGGGGGGTCAAGAGACCCAGTACTTC
TRBJ2-2	.	.	TRBV19	CASSITVTNTGELFF	TGTGCCAGTAGTATTACGGTAACGAACACCGGGGAGCTGTTTTTT
TRBJ2-5	.	TRBD1	TRBV7-9	CASSPRPGGETQYF	TGTGCCAGCAGCCCCCGGCCAGGGGGAGAGACCCAGTACTTC
TRBJ2-7	.	TRBD2	TRBV11-3	CASSEAGASYEQYF	TGTGCCAGCAGCGAAGCGGGAGCTTCCTACGAGCAGTACTTC
TRBJ2-1	.	.	TRBV11-3	CASSLAGRGEQFF	TGTGCCAGCAGCTTAGCCGGTAGGGGGGAGCAGTTCTTC
TRBJ2-7	.	.	TRBV6-6	CASSSPPNSYYEQYF	TGTGCCAGCAGTTCCCCACCTAACTCCTACTACGAGCAGTACTTC
TRBJ1-1	.	.	TRBV4-1	CASSSTVNTEAFF	TGCGCCAGCAGCTCGACAGTGAACACTGAAGCTTTCTTT
TRBJ2-1	.	.	TRBV30	CAWSVLVTSHEQFF	TGTGCCTGGAGTGTCCTAGTCACTTCCCATGAGCAGTTCTTC
TRBJ2-1	.	TRBD2	TRBV4-2	CASSPLLTSGSHEQFF	TGTGCCAGCAGCCCCCTATTGACTAGCGGGAGCCATGAGCAGTTCTTC
TRBJ2-7	.	.	TRBV6-5	CASSYQRFYEQYF	TGTGCCAGCAGTTACCAGCGGTTCTACGAGCAGTACTTC
TRBJ2-2	.	.	TRBV29-1	CSVEAPNTGELFF	TGCAGCGTTGAGGCCCCGAACACCGGGGAGCTGTTTTTT
TRBJ1-1	.	.	TRBV7-2	CASSLGAGLNTEAFF	TGTGCCAGCAGCTTAGGGGCAGGGCTGAACACTGAAGCTTTCTTT
TRBJ2-3	.	.	TRBV30	CAWSRGSDTQYF	TGTGCCTGGAGTCGGGGTTCAGATACGCAGTATTTT
TRBJ2-3	few	TRBD2	TRBV4-3	CASSQDLAGGRTDTQYF	TGCGCCAGCAGCCAAGACCTAGCGGGAGGAAGGACAGATACGCAGTATTTT
TRBJ2-7	.	.	TRBV4-1	CASSPLGGANEQYF	TGCGCCAGCAGCCCCCTGGGCGGGGCGAACGAGCAGTACTTC
TRBJ2-1	.	TRBD2	TRBV18	CASSHGTKGFHEQFF	TGTGCCAGCTCACACGGGACTAAGGGTTTCCATGAGCAGTTCTTC
TRBJ2-5	.	TRBD2	TRBV7-8	CASSQREGEETQYF	TGTGCCAGCAGCCAGCGGGAGGGGGAAGAGACCCAGTACTTC
TRBJ1-2	few	.	TRBV19	CVCFKEKAAYGYTF	TGTGTTTGTTTCAAGGAGAAGGCGGCATACGGCTACACCTTC
TRBJ2-1	.	TRBD1	TRBV27	CASSLRSTGGTGRNEQFF	TGTGCCAGCAGTTTAAGGTCGACAGGGGGAACAGGACGCAATGAGCAGTTCTTC
TRBJ2-2	.	.	TRBV6-5	CASSYKRAGELFF	TGTGCCAGCAGTTACAAGAGGGCCGGGGAGCTGTTTTTT
TRBJ2-1	.	.	TRBV9	CASSGGWASDNEQFF	TGTGCCAGCAGCGGAGGTTGGGCTAGCGACAATGAGCAGTTCTTC
TRBJ1-1	.	.	TRBV12-5	CASGLAPGTPNTEAFF	TGTGCTAGTGGTTTGGCCCCCGGGACACCGAACACTGAAGCTTTCTTT
TRBJ1-5	.	.	TRBV19	CASSITADLWADQPQHF	TGTGCCAGTAGTATCACGGCAGACCTTTGGGCAGATCAGCCCCAGCATTTT
TRBJ1-1	.	TRBD1	TRBV7-2	CASSLSGGFTEAFF	TGTGCCAGCAGCTTATCAGGGGGCTTTACTGAAGCTTTCTTT
TRBJ2-1	.	.	TRBV11-3	CASSLGTRGSYNEQFF	TGTGCCAGCAGCCTAGGGACTCGAGGAAGTTACAATGAGCAGTTCTTC
TRBJ2-1	.	.	TRBV6-6	CASTRLEGNEQFF	TGTGCCAGTACACGACTCGAGGGTAATGAGCAGTTCTTC
TRBJ1-2	.	TRBD1	TRBV15	CATSRALTGIEAGYTF	TGTGCCACCAGCAGAGCGCTGACAGGGATAGAAGCTGGCTACACCTTC
TRBJ2-5	.	TRBD2	TRBV11-3	CASSRGLAGEETQYF	TGTGCCAGCAGCCGGGGACTAGCGGGAGAAGAGACCCAGTACTTC
TRBJ1-2	.	.	TRBV30	CAWGRDNYGYTF	TGTGCCTGGGGCAGGGATAACTATGGCTACACCTTC
TRBJ1-5	.	.	TRBV27	CASTTGGVQPQHF	TGTGCCAGCACCACAGGCGGAGTTCAGCCCCAGCATTTT
TRBJ2-1	.	.	TRBV30	CAWTRAPGGSEQFF	TGTGCCTGGACCCGGGCCCCAGGGGGGAGTGAGCAGTTCTTC
TRBJ2-2	.	TRBD1	TRBV5-1	CASSLGQGNTGELFF	TGCGCCAGCAGCTTGGGACAGGGAAACACCGGGGAGCTGTTTTTT
TRBJ2-1	.	.	TRBV30	CAWSVDGRSYNEQFF	TGTGCCTGGAGTGTCGACGGGAGAAGTTACAATGAGCAGTTCTTC
TRBJ2-1	.	.	TRBV7-2	CASSLGRAVNEQFF	TGTGCCAGCAGCTTAGGGAGGGCGGTGAATGAGCAGTTCTTC
TRBJ2-7	.	TRBD1	TRBV6-5	CASSYLGQGRGDEQYF	TGTGCCAGCAGTTACTTAGGACAGGGGAGAGGCGACGAGCAGTACTTC
TRBJ2-5	.	.	TRBV7-9	CASSLGRGQETQYF	TGTGCCAGCAGCTTAGGCAGGGGCCAAGAGACCCAGTACTTC
TRBJ1-4	.	TRBD1	TRBV6-1	CASSGTGERGTNEKLFF	TGTGCCAGCAGTGGGACAGGGGAGCGGGGGACTAATGAAAAACTGTTTTTT